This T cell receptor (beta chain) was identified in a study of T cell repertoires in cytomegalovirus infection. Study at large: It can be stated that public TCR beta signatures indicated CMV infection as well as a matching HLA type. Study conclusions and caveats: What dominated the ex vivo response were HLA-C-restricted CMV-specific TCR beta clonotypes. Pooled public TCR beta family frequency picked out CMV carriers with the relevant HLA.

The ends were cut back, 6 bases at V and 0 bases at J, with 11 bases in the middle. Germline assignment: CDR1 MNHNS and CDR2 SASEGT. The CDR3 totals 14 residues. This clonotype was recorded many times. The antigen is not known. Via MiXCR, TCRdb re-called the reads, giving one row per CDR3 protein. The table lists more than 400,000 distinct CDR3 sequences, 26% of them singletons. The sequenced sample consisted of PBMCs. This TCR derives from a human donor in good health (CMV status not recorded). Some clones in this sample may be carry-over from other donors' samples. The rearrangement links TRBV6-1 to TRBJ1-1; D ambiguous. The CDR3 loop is CASSPSTVNTEAFF. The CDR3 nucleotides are TGTGCCAGCAGCCCCAGCACAGTGAACACTGAAGCTTTCTTT.